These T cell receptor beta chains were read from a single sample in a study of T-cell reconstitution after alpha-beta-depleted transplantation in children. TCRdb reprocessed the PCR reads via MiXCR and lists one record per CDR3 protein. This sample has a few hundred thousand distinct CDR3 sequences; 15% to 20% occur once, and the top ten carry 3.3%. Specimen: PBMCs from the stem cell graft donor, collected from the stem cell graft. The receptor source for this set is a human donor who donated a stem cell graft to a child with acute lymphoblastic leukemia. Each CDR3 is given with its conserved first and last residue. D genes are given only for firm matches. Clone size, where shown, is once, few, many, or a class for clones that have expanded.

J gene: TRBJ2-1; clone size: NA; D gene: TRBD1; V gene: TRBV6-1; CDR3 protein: CATGQGAGNEQFF; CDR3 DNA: TGTGCCACCGGACAGGGAGCCGGCAATGAGCAGTTCTTC
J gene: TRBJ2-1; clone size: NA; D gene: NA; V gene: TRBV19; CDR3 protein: CASSAGRTSYNEQFF; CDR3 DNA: TGTGCCAGTAGTGCCGGGCGAACCTCCTACAATGAGCAGTTCTTC
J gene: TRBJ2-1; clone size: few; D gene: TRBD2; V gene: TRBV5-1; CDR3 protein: CASSLDLAGPFSYNEQFF; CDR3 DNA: TGCGCCAGCAGCCTGGACCTAGCGGGGCCCTTTTCCTACAATGAGCAGTTCTTC
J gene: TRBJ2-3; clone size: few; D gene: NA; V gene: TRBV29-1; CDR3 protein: CSLWTRDTQYF; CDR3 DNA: TGCAGCCTTTGGACACGAGATACGCAGTATTTT
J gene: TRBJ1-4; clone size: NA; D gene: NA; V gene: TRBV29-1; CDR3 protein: CSVVVVQNEKLFF; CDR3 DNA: TGCAGCGTTGTGGTTGTGCAGAATGAAAAACTGTTTTTT
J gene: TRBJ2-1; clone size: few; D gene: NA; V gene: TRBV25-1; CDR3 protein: CASSLYRTYNEQFF; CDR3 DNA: TGTGCCAGCAGTCTCTACCGGACTTACAATGAGCAGTTCTTC
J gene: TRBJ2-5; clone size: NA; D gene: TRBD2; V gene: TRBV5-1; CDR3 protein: CASSLYSGVGGARETQYF; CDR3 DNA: TGCGCCAGCAGCTTGTATTCGGGAGTCGGGGGGGCTCGAGAGACCCAGTACTTC
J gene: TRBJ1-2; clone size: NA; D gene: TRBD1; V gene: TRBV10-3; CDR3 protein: CAISDQTGGNNYGYTF; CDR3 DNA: TGTGCCATCAGTGATCAGACAGGGGGTAATAACTATGGCTACACCTTC
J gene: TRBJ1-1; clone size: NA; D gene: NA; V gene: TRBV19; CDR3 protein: CASKDTEAFF; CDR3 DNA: TGTGCCAGTAAAGACACTGAAGCTTTCTTT
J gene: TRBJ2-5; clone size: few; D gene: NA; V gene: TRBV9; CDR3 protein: CASSVEEDQETQYF; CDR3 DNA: TGTGCCAGCAGCGTAGAAGAGGACCAAGAGACCCAGTACTTC
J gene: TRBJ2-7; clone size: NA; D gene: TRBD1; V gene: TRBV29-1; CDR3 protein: CSVEGPWGTGAYEQYF; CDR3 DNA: TGCAGCGTTGAAGGGCCTTGGGGGACAGGGGCCTACGAGCAGTACTTC
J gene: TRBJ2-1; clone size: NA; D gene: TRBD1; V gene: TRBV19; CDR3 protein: CASSRDRGESGHHEQFF; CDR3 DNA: TGTGCCAGTAGCCGGGACAGGGGCGAATCCGGCCACCATGAGCAGTTCTTC
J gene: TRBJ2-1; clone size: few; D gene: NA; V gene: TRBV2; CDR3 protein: CASSGDFISYNEQFF; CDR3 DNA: TGTGCCAGCAGTGGTGACTTTATCTCCTACAATGAGCAGTTCTTC
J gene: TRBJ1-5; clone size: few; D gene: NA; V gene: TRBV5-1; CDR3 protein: CASSLAGRLDGEQPQHF; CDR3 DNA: TGCGCCAGCAGCTTGGCAGGTAGACTTGACGGCGAACAGCCCCAGCATTTT
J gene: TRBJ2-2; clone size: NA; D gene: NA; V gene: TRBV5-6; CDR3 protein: CASSFQGSTGELFF; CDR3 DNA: TGTGCCAGCAGCTTCCAGGGCAGTACCGGGGAGCTGTTTTTT
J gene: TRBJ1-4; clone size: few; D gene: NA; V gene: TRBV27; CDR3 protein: CASRNRAPREKLFF; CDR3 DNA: TGTGCCAGCCGCAACAGGGCCCCTAGAGAAAAACTGTTTTTT
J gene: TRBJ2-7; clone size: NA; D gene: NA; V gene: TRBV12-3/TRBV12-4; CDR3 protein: CASRDNYEQYF; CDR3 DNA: TGTGCCTCCCGGGACAACTACGAGCAGTACTTC
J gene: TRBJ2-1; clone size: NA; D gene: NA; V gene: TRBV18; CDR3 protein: CASSPRGNTYNEQFF; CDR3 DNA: TGTGCCAGCTCACCACGGGGGAACACCTACAATGAGCAGTTCTTC
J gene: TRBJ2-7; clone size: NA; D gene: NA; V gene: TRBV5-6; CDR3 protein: CASSLAVGMEQYF; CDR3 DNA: TGTGCCAGCAGCTTGGCGGTGGGGATGGAGCAGTACTTC
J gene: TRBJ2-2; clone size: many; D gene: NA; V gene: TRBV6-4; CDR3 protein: CASSDGDTGELFF; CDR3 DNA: TGTGCCAGCAGTGACGGGGACACCGGGGAGCTGTTTTTT
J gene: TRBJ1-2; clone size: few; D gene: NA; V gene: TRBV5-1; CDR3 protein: CASSLTQGGGGYGYTF; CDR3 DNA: TGCGCCAGCAGCTTAACCCAGGGTGGGGGCGGCTATGGCTACACCTTC
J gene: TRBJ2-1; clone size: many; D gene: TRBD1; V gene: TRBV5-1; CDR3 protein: CASSLTGGNEQFF; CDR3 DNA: TGCGCCAGCAGCTTGACAGGGGGCAATGAGCAGTTCTTC
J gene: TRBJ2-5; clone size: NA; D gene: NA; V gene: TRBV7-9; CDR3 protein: CASSPSGSQETQYF; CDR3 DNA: TGTGCCAGCAGCCCTTCGGGTAGCCAAGAGACCCAGTACTTC
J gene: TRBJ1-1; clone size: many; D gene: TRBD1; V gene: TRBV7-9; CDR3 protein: CASSPGQGEAFF; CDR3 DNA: TGTGCCAGCAGCCCAGGACAGGGTGAAGCTTTCTTT
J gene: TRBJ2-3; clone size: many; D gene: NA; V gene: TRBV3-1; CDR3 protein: CASSQDVVGTQYF; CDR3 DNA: TGTGCCAGCAGCCAAGATGTTGTCGGGACGCAGTATTTT
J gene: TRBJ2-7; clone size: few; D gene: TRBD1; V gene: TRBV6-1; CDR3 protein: CASSRQGEAYEQYF; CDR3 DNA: TGTGCCAGCAGCAGACAGGGGGAAGCCTACGAGCAGTACTTC
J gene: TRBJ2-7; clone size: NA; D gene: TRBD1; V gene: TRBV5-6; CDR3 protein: CASSFGTPGQGSEQYF; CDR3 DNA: TGTGCCAGCAGTTTTGGGACCCCGGGACAGGGTTCCGAGCAGTACTTC
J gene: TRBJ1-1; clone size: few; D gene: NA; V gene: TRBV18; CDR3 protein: CASSYGLAGGRTEAFF; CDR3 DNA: TGTGCCAGCTCTTACGGACTAGCGGGAGGGCGGACTGAAGCTTTCTTT
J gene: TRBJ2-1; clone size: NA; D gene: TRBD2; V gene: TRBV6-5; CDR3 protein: CASSYSTTSGTNEQFF; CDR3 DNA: TGTGCCAGCAGTTACTCGACTACTAGCGGGACCAATGAGCAGTTCTTC
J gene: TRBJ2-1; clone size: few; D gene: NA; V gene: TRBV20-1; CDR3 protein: CSARTSYEQFF; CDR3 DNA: TGCAGTGCTAGGACCAGCTATGAGCAGTTCTTC
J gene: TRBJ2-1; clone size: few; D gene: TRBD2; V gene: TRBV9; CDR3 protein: CASSPRWAGGDNEQFF; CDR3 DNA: TGTGCCAGCAGCCCCCGGTGGGCGGGGGGAGACAATGAGCAGTTCTTC
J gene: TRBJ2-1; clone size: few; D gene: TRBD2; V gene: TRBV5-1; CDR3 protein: CASSLELAGAKQFF; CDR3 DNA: TGCGCCAGCAGCTTGGAACTAGCGGGAGCCAAGCAGTTCTTC